This T cell receptor beta chain originates from a study of monozygotic twins with inflammatory bowel disease. From its re-call of the 5' RACE reads, TCRdb lists each CDR3 protein once, without DNA. Recorded here are approximately 330,000 distinct CDR3 sequences; the top ten clones represent around 2%. This CDR3 spans 16 amino acids. The clonotype comes from a human donor with ulcerative colitis or Crohn's disease, or a healthy co-twin of an affected twin (not recorded which). Input material: blood. The chain couples TRBV12-3 or TRBV12-4 to TRBJ1-4; TCRdb reports TRBD1, a call that lacks DNA to check it against. This CDR3 reads CASSLGTGYANEKLFF.